The 24 T cell receptor beta chains given below trace back to one sample, sequenced in a study of blood T cell repertoires in COVID-19 (TCRdb year 2020). Libraries were constructed by the immunoSEQ multiplex PCR assay. TCRdb's version of the immuneACCESS table is confined to in-frame rearrangements and falls short of the full clone set. An unresolved V gene accounts for under half of the shortfall where checked; the remainder is of unknown origin. This sample comprises approximately 400,000 clones, more than 75% of them detected only once. Clones ranked in the top ten supply 1.2% of the sample. The sequenced sample consisted of PBMCs or T cells enriched from blood (not recorded which). The receptors come from a woman under 30 who had recovered from COVID-19.

CDR3: CASSEAGTGIPYEQYF. CDR3 DNA sequence: TGTGCCAGCAGTGAAGCAGGGACAGGGATTCCCTACGAGCAGTACTTC. The chain recombines TRBV6-1 with TRBJ2-7; 9 bases fit TRBD1. The germline gives CDR1 MNHNS, CDR2 SASEGT. With 0 bases clipped from V and 2 bases from J, the junction kept 5 bases outside the gene matches. CDR3 length equals 16 residues.

This sequence joins TRBV5-5 and TRBJ2-3; 7 nucleotides agree with TRBD1. V lost 2 bases and J lost 4; bases outside the gene matches: 7. Germline lookup yields CDR1 SGHKS and CDR2 YYEKEE (reference sequence). This CDR3 comprises 15 residues. The CDR3 nucleotides read TGTGCCAGCAGCTTAGAGGGGGCGAGGGCAGATACGCAGTATTTT. This translates into CASSLEGARADTQYF.

This clone has more than one count but fewer than ten. The chain joins TRBV4-1 to TRBJ2-5, with D possibly matching TRBD2 (5 bases). Germline lookup yields CDR1 MGHRA and CDR2 YSYEKL. CDR3 size: 13 residues. The germline V and J ends were trimmed by 0 bases and 7 bases, with 9 bases remaining between them. The CDR3 nucleotides are TGCGCCAGCAGCCAAGATAGTCGGGGGACCCAGTACTTC. It translates to CASSQDSRGTQYF.

J is TRBJ1-1 and V is TRBV2; 11 nucleotides match TRBD1. The CDR3 is 15 amino acids. Germline-derived CDR1 and CDR2 are SNHLY and FYNNEI. Here the CDR3 reads CVSGQGAFMNTEAFF. The CDR3, as DNA: TGTGTAAGCGGACAGGGGGCTTTCATGAACACTGAAGCTTTCTTT.

A single count supports this clone. The chain recombines TRBV25-1 with TRBJ1-2; tentative D call: TRBD1 (5 bases). The germline V and J ends were trimmed by 8 bases and 8 bases, with 15 bases remaining between them. The CDR3 extends over 12 amino acids. Germline CDR1 reads MGHDK; CDR2 reads SYGVNS. The CDR3, as DNA: TGTGCCAGCGTCGGGGGAGGGCGGGGCTACACCTTC. Protein: CASVGGGRGYTF.

The V gene is TRBV2, the J gene TRBJ2-1, with TRBD2 matching over 7 bases. Per germline, CDR1 SNHLY and CDR2 FYNNEI. The junction had 7 bases not matched to a gene; V was cut back by 6 bases and J by 5 bases. This CDR3 has 14 residues. CDR3 region: CASRTDRGDNEQFF. The CDR3 nucleotides are TGTGCCAGCAGGACGGACCGGGGGGACAATGAGCAGTTCTTC.

The rearrangement links TRBV7-8 to TRBJ1-2; 8 bases are shared with TRBD1. CDR1 SGHVS and CDR2 FQNEAQ come from the germline V gene. The CDR3 is 15 amino acids. The V and J ends lost 5 bases and 5 bases, in that order; junction bases with no gene match: 10. The CDR3, as DNA: TGTGCCAGCAGCATTCCTTCAGGGGGCGATTATGGCTACACCTTC. It encodes CASSIPSGGDYGYTF.

The V gene is TRBV5-1, the J gene TRBJ2-1; TRBD2 matches at 7 bases. The CDR3 runs 15 residues. Per the germline V gene, CDR1 is SGHRS and CDR2 is YFSETQ. V lost 4 bases to trimming and J lost 4 bases; unmatched junction nucleotides: 8. The DNA of the CDR3 is TGCGCCAGCAGCCCCGGACTAGTTCTATACAATGAGCAGTTCTTC. Protein sequence: CASSPGLVLYNEQFF.

The chain is built from TRBV6-5 and TRBJ2-1; D might be TRBD1 (5 bases). Trimming took off 7 bases at V and 8 bases at J, with 15 bases between the two ends. The CDR3 length is 13 residues. The germline gives CDR1 MNHEY, CDR2 SVGAGI. DNA of the CDR3: TGTGCCAGCAATATCCCAGGGATCGATGAGCAGTTCTTC. Protein: CASNIPGIDEQFF.

The V gene is TRBV28, the J gene TRBJ2-5; 7 bases are shared with TRBD1. The CDR3 consists of 14 residues. From germline, CDR1 is MDHEN and CDR2 SYDVKM. J was trimmed by 5 bases and V by 3 bases; bases with no gene match: 6. CDR3 sequence reads: CASSFDRDEETQYF. The CDR3 coding sequence is TGTGCCAGCAGTTTCGACAGGGATGAGGAGACCCAGTACTTC. The entire variable domain, with the rest obtained from reference TRBV28 and TRBJ2-5, is as follows: DVKVTQSSRYLVKRTGEKVFLECVQDMDHENMFWYRQDPGLGLRLIYFSYDVKMKEKGDIPEGYSVSREKKERFSLILESASTNQTSMYLCASSFDRDEETQYFGPGTRLLVL.

The rearrangement uses TRBV5-1 and TRBJ1-2; D gene ambiguous. V dropped 5 bases and J dropped 2 bases, with 16 bases sitting between them. Germline V gene lookup returns CDR1 SGHRS and CDR2 YFSETQ. The CDR3 runs 15 residues. For the CDR3, the DNA is TGCGCCAGCAGATATCATACTCCACCCAACTATGGCTACACCTTC. It codes for CASRYHTPPNYGYTF.

The chain recombines TRBV19 with TRBJ1-1, with 8 bases that match TRBD1. V lost 6 bases and J lost 3; bases outside the gene matches: 12. The CDR3 has 16 amino acids. The V gene's germline CDR1 is LNHDA and CDR2 SQIVND (reference sequence). CDR3 bases: TGTGCCAGTAGGACCGACAGGGGCGGCCTGGACACTGAAGCTTTCTTT. Amino acids: CASRTDRGGLDTEAFF.

CDR3 sequence (DNA): TGTGCCAGCAGCCCCAGAGACAGGGTGGTTAACACCGGGGAGCTGTTTTTT. Residues: CASSPRDRVVNTGELFF. This sequence joins TRBV5-4 and TRBJ2-2; 7 nucleotides agree with TRBD1. After removal of 4 bases from V and 2 bases from J, the junction contained 11 bases not matched to a gene. The CDR3 has 17 amino acids. Germline CDR1 reads SGHNT; CDR2 reads YYREEE (reference sequence).

This clone was observed once. V usage is TRBV28 and J usage is TRBJ1-6, with 11 bases fitting TRBD1. V was clipped by 2 bases and J by 11 bases; unmatched bases: 5. The CDR3 has 15 residues. Germline V gives CDR1 MDHEN, CDR2 SYDVKM. The CDR3 is CASSLTGTGGPPLHF. The CDR3 coding sequence is TGTGCCAGCAGTTTAACTGGGACAGGGGGGCCACCCCTCCACTTT.

The V call is TRBV24-1, the J call TRBJ2-5; 11 nucleotides line up with TRBD1. The CDR3 loop spans 16 amino acids. Germline V lookup: CDR1 KGHDR, CDR2 SFDVKD. The J segment lost 5 bases and the V segment lost 2 bases, leaving 6 bases of the junction unmatched. The CDR3 spells CATSDSMDRGQETQYF. CDR3 DNA: TGTGCCACCAGTGATTCCATGGACAGGGGGCAGGAGACCCAGTACTTC.

The J gene is TRBJ1-1, the V gene TRBV7-9; 7 nucleotides line up with TRBD1. The germline V gene encodes CDR1 SEHNR and CDR2 FQNEAQ (reference sequence). CDR3 length equals 14 residues. Trimming at V came to 1 base and at J to 7 bases, leaving 6 bases not matched to a gene. CDR3 amino acids: CASSLGMGQFEAFF. Here the CDR3 DNA reads TGTGCCAGCAGCTTAGGGATGGGACAGTTTGAAGCTTTCTTT.

The chain is built from TRBV11-2 and TRBJ1-6; 10 bases line up with TRBD1. CDR1 and CDR2 from the germline V gene are SGHAT and FQNNGV. Trimming took 3 bases from V and 9 from J; bases not matched to a gene: 5. The length of the CDR3 is 15 residues. The CDR3 loop reads CASSLGTGVGSPLHF. CDR3 nucleotide sequence: TGTGCCAGCAGCTTGGGGACAGGGGTTGGTTCACCCCTCCACTTT. Combining the CDR3 with reference TRBV11-2 and TRBJ1-6 gives the whole variable domain EAGVAQSPRYKIIEKRQSVAFWCNPISGHATLYWYQQILGQGPKLLIQFQNNGVVDDSQLPKDRFSAERLKGVDSTLKIQPAKLEDSAVYLCASSLGTGVGSPLHFGNGTRLTVT.

This clone has a handful of counts. The chain links TRBV29-1 to TRBJ2-2; 12 bases are shared with TRBD2. V dropped 5 bases and J dropped 1; count of bases not matched to a gene: 5. Germline V lookup: CDR1 SQVTM, CDR2 ANQGSEA. The CDR3 covers 16 residues. In DNA form, the CDR3 reads TGCAGCGTTCGAAAGACTAGCGGGGGGAACACCGGGGAGCTGTTTTTT. Amino acid sequence: CSVRKTSGGNTGELFF.

This clone has ten or more counts. This chain joins TRBV6-5 and TRBJ1-6; D is possibly TRBD1 (5 bases). The CDR3 sequence is 13 residues long. CDR1 MNHEY and CDR2 SVGAGI come from the germline V gene. The V end was cut by 6 bases, the J end by 11 bases, with 14 bases between. The CDR3 bases are TGTGCCAGCAGCAATAGGGGTGGACCACCCCTCCACTTT. Amino acid sequence: CASSNRGGPPLHF.

The V call is TRBV9, the J call TRBJ2-7; D gene ambiguous. From germline, CDR1 is SGDLS and CDR2 YYNGEE. The CDR3 covers 13 residues. Trimming shortened V by 4 bases and J by 3 bases, and 11 bases separated the two germline ends. In DNA, the CDR3 is TGTGCCAGCAGCCCGACGTCAGGCTACGAGCAGTACTTC. This sequence encodes CASSPTSGYEQYF. The whole variable domain, remainder taken from reference TRBV9 and TRBJ2-7, is DSGVTQTPKHLITATGQRVTLRCSPRSGDLSVYWYQQSLDQGLQFLIQYYNGEERAKGNILERFSAQQFPDLHSELNLSSLELGDSALYFCASSPTSGYEQYFGPGTRLTVT.

This clone was found many times. The DNA for the CDR3 is TGTGCCAGCAGTGAAGCACCGGGACAAGGGGCGGAGACCCAGTACTTC. Translation: CASSEAPGQGAETQYF. The chain is built from TRBV6-1 and TRBJ2-5; a weak D match, TRBD1 (6 bases). V was cut by 0 bases and J by 5 bases, with 16 bases left in between. The germline gives CDR1 MNHNS, CDR2 SASEGT. There are 16 residues in the CDR3.

CDR3 sequence (DNA): TGTGCCAGCAGACTCACCACAGGGGGTTCAGGCGGCTACACCTTC. It translates to CASRLTTGGSGGYTF. The chain has TRBV27 and TRBJ1-2; TRBD1 matches 8 bases. Germline CDR1 reads MNHEY; CDR2 reads SMNVEV (reference sequence). The CDR3 extends over 15 amino acids. V lost 6 bases to trimming and J lost 8 bases; unmatched junction nucleotides: 14.

This chain uses TRBV4-1 with TRBJ2-7; TRBD1 might be the D (6 bases). Trimming pared 6 bases from V and 0 bases from J, leaving 9 bases between. Germline V gene sequence: CDR1 MGHRA, CDR2 YSYEKL. This CDR3 has 13 residues. As DNA, the CDR3 is TGCGCCAGCAGTCAGGACAGCTCCTACGAGCAGTACTTC. Its protein product is CASSQDSSYEQYF.

The V gene is TRBV24-1, the J gene TRBJ1-2, with a tentative D call TRBD1 (6 bases). CDR3 length equals 14 residues. V shed 0 bases and J shed 7 bases, with 11 bases lying between them. Germline CDR1 KGHDR, CDR2 SFDVKD. Here the CDR3 DNA reads TGTGCCACCAGTGATTTGCCAGGGGAAGTTGGCTACACCTTC. Protein sequence: CATSDLPGEVGYTF.